The source of this T cell receptor (beta chain) is a study of T-cell reconstitution after alpha-beta-depleted transplantation in children (dated by TCRdb to 2016 to 2018). Regarding the study in general: T-cell immune reconstitution after TCRalphabeta/CD19-depleted allogeneic hematopoietic cell transplantation in children was quantitatively tracked in the study by means of TCR repertoire profiling. Results the study describes overall, beyond this receptor: Apparently early alphabetaT-cell count recovery about two months after transplant reportedly relied on only several hundred rapidly expanded clones derived from non-depleted graft cells. The frequencies of hyperexpanded clones fell over the following months, and after one year, T-cell counts and TCRbeta diversity were mostly attributed to newly produced T cells. In some patients, the high TCRbeta diversity seen at day 60 was put down to recipient T cells and intrathymic progenitors that had survived conditioning.

V gives up 4 bases and J gives up 3 bases, and the segment between their germline ends measures 10 bases. The CDR3 starts with the cysteine, ends with the phenylalanine, and has 13 residues. CDR3 DNA is the only sequence kept; it has 39 bases, read in frame from the first base. The germline V gene (reference sequence) gives CDR1 as LNHDA and CDR2 as SQIVND. Library preparation used PCR. Sequencing was performed on an Illumina HiSeq 2500. TCR library preparation used molecular barcoding, with unique molecular identifiers applied to normalize quantification of the TCRbeta repertoire. TCRdb passed the public sequencing reads through fastp at Q25 and MiXCR, retaining productive beta sequences. Entries are consolidated by CDR3 protein sequence, retaining the most common genes and DNA. Recorded for this sample are 250,000 to 300,000 distinct CDR3 sequences; around 10% of them occurred a single time. The ten biggest clones cover 23% of the sample.

The treatment or condition label on this specimen signifies: allogeneic hematopoietic cell transplantation with graft depleted of TCRalphabeta T cells and CD19 B cells. The children who served as transplant recipients had been given grafts of TCRalphabeta/CD19-depleted allogeneic hematopoietic cells. This clonotype was observed at least ten times. What this receptor recognizes is not known. No base-level quality is on record; no much larger clone is a single base apart. The chain is assembled from TRBV19 and TRBJ2-7; the D segment cannot be called with confidence. The sequence derives from a male patient aged 2 to 10 who had a stem cell transplant for chronic granulomatous disease, so the T cells may come from the graft donor. Here the sequenced sample was peripheral blood, taken 180 days after TCRalphabeta/CD19-depleted stem cell transplant. The CDR3 region: CASSSPSGYEQYF. The bases are TGTGCCAGTAGTAGCCCTAGTGGCTACGAGCAGTACTTC.